This entry concerns a single T cell receptor beta chain. Antigen unknown. The data were obtained in a study of cytomegalovirus exposure and HLA in healthy donors. Across the whole study: Of 398 genotyped donors, around 84% clustered with self-reported Caucasian donors. Study-level results: In a later analysis, DRB1 alleles had the most associated TCRs; HLA-C alleles the fewest. As a later analysis showed, several of the most significant clusters appeared to be linked to common viral pathogens.

Primers included in the PCR were 60 Vbeta and 13 Jbeta primers. TCRdb keeps only in-frame clones here, not all; method: immunoSEQ multiplex PCR. The data contain about 130,000 clones, 83% of them singletons. V gave up 2 bases and J gave up 8 bases; unmatched junction bases: 6. This CDR3 is 14 amino acids long. Germline V gene sequence: CDR1 MNHEY, CDR2 SMNVEV (reference sequence). This sequence was found in a woman aged 40 to 50 in good health and CMV-seropositive. The chain links TRBV27 to TRBJ1-2; 9 bases match TRBD1. The sequencing sample was made of PBMCs. The CDR3 reads CASSLAGTGQGYTF. The CDR3 DNA reads TGTGCCAGCAGTTTAGCGGGGACAGGGCAAGGCTACACCTTC.